Listed here are 28 T cell receptor beta chains from one sample, sequenced in a study of PD-L1 blockade in urothelial cancer. The time point: peripheral blood 6 weeks after treatment start. The repertoire was sequenced with immunoSEQ multiplex PCR; TCRdb's copy has only in-frame clones and lacks some. Among about 30,000 clones listed, 79% were seen once. The sequences come from PBMCs, collected around atezolizumab (anti-PD-L1) treatment. These receptors were collected from a man in his 70s with urothelial cancer.

The count of this clone is one. The rearrangement links TRBV9 to TRBJ2-1; 9 bases are shared with TRBD2. CDR1 is SGDLS, CDR2 YYNGEE, per germline. The CDR3 is made up of 17 amino acids. The V gene end was trimmed by 4 bases and the J gene end by 6 bases; junction bases not matched to a gene: 14. The chain's CDR3 is CASSPRGAGGPVNEQFF. The CDR3 DNA follows: TGTGCCAGCAGCCCGAGGGGGGCGGGAGGGCCGGTCAATGAGCAGTTCTTC.

The chain combines TRBV6-6 with TRBJ2-3; D may be TRBD1 (5 bases). This CDR3 is built from 13 residues. Trimming removed 4 bases at V and 4 bases at J, with 9 bases between. The V gene's germline CDR1 is MNHNY and CDR2 SVGAGI (reference sequence). CDR3 sequence reads: CASSLGDPDTQYF. The CDR3 nucleotides read TGTGCCAGCAGTTTAGGGGATCCAGATACGCAGTATTTT.

This chain joins TRBV7-2 and TRBJ1-4; TRBD1 might be the D (5 bases). CDR1 SGHTA and CDR2 FQGNSA come from the germline V gene. The CDR3 length is 13 residues. The germline V and J ends were trimmed by 8 bases and 6 bases, with 13 bases remaining between them. CDR3 DNA sequence: TGTGCCAGCCGGGGGGGGAATCATGAAAAACTGTTTTTT. This sequence encodes CASRGGNHEKLFF. Complete variable domain (other parts from reference TRBV7-2 and TRBJ1-4): GAGVSQSPSNKVTEKGKDVELRCDPISGHTALYWYRQSLGQGLEFLIYFQGNSAPDKSGLPSDRFSAERTGGSVSTLTIQRTQQEDSAVYLCASRGGNHEKLFFGSGTQLSVL.

Judged by abundance, this clone is medium-sized. The rearrangement uses TRBV19 and TRBJ1-5; TRBD1 is a possible D gene (5 bases). This CDR3 has 13 amino acids. CDR1 LNHDA and CDR2 SQIVND come from the germline V gene (reference sequence). The V end lost 6 bases, the J end lost 6 bases, and 12 bases lay between the germline ends. The CDR3 bases are TGTGCCAGTAGGGAAGGGGTGAGTCAGCCCCAGCATTTT. It encodes CASREGVSQPQHF.

Only one count was recorded for this clone. This chain links TRBV11-3 with TRBJ2-7, with TRBD2 identical over 10 bases. The CDR3 consists of 18 residues. The J segment lost 3 bases and the V segment lost 3 bases, leaving 14 bases of the junction unmatched. Germline V gives CDR1 SGHNT, CDR2 YENEEA. The CDR3 nucleotides read TGTGCCAGCAGCTTGGGTCGAGCTAGCGGGAGACCCGACTACGAGCAGTACTTC. This gives the protein CASSLGRASGRPDYEQYF.

The gene calls are TRBV7-8 and TRBJ2-7; 7 bases agree with TRBD1. This CDR3 is built from 12 residues. Germline CDR1 and CDR2: SGHVS and FQNEAQ. The J segment lost 0 bases and the V segment lost 8 bases, leaving 1 base of the junction unmatched. CDR3 sequence reads: CASGDSSYEQYF. The CDR3 nucleotides are TGTGCCAGCGGGGACAGCTCCTACGAGCAGTACTTC.

V usage is TRBV11-2 and J usage is TRBJ2-2; the match to TRBD1 covers 11 bases. This CDR3 has 15 amino acids. The germline V gene has CDR1 SGHAT and CDR2 FQNNGV. V was pared by 5 bases and J by 9 bases, with 8 bases of the junction left unmatched. In DNA, the CDR3 is TGTGCCAGCAGCCCTGGGACAGGGGGGATAAGGGAGCTGTTTTTT. Amino acids: CASSPGTGGIRELFF.

The J gene is TRBJ2-3, the V gene TRBV6-1; no definite D call. V was trimmed by 5 bases and J by 6 bases, leaving 6 bases between them. Per the germline V gene, CDR1 is MNHNS and CDR2 is SASEGT. This CDR3 comprises 11 residues. CDR3 bases: TGTGCCAGCAGTTTGAGGGATACGCAGTATTTT. Translated, it gives CASSLRDTQYF.

The V and J genes are TRBV5-1 and TRBJ2-3; D is undetermined. Trimming took off 3 bases at V and 0 bases at J, with 8 bases between the two ends. The CDR3 has 14 residues. Germline CDR1 reads SGHRS; CDR2 reads YFSETQ. The CDR3 nucleotides are TGCGCCAGCAGCTCGCTACCTAGCACAGATACGCAGTATTTT. Translating gives CASSSLPSTDTQYF.

The CDR3 here is CASSESVPGGPTLNSTDTQYF. DNA for the CDR3: TGCGCCAGCAGTGAGTCGGTCCCGGGGGGCCCCACCTTAAATAGCACAGATACGCAGTATTTT. The chain joins TRBV10-2 to TRBJ2-3; maybe TRBD2 (7 bases). The V gene's germline CDR1 is WSHSY and CDR2 SAAADI. The CDR3 has 21 amino acids. Trimming removed 0 bases at V and 0 bases at J, with 25 bases between.

This clone was seen a few times. The genes are TRBV18 and TRBJ2-7; perhaps TRBD1 as D (7 bases). The V end lost 2 bases, the J end lost 5 bases, and 16 bases lay between the germline ends. The CDR3 spans 15 residues. CDR1 and CDR2 from the germline V gene are KGHSH and LQKENI. The CDR3 loop reads CASSPGKTGRNEQYF. The CDR3 region has the DNA TGTGCCAGCTCACCAGGAAAGACAGGGAGGAACGAGCAGTACTTC.

This clone has more than one count but fewer than ten. V usage is TRBV2 and J usage is TRBJ1-1; 7 bases align to TRBD1. This CDR3 comprises 14 residues. Looked up from germline, CDR1 is SNHLY and CDR2 is FYNNEI. V was pared by 6 bases and J by 6 bases, with 10 bases of the junction left unmatched. CDR3 region: CASSLDSTGAEAFF. As DNA, the CDR3 is TGTGCCAGCAGCCTGGACAGCACAGGGGCTGAAGCTTTCTTT.

This chain connects TRBV5-4 to TRBJ2-6; tentatively, D is TRBD1 (7 bases). Germline V CDR1 and CDR2: SGHNT, YYREEE (reference sequence). The CDR3 sequence is 16 residues long. The V and J ends lost 5 bases and 2 bases respectively, with 14 bases between them. CDR3 region: CASRGGQFPGANVLTF. The CDR3 nucleotides are TGTGCCAGCAGGGGGGGACAGTTCCCTGGGGCCAACGTCCTGACTTTC.

The chain uses TRBV7-2 and TRBJ1-5; perhaps TRBD1 as D (6 bases). The CDR3 consists of 15 residues. Per germline, CDR1 SGHTA and CDR2 FQGNSA. Deletions cut 3 bases from V and 4 bases from J, with 13 bases between. CDR3 protein: CASSFLDSPNQPQHF. In nucleotides, the CDR3 is TGTGCCAGCAGCTTTTTGGACAGCCCAAATCAGCCCCAGCATTTT.

The V gene is TRBV19, the J gene TRBJ1-3, with D uncertain. Trimming removed 2 bases from V and 0 bases from J, with 14 bases in between. CDR3 size: 17 residues. Germline V gene lookup returns CDR1 LNHDA and CDR2 SQIVND (reference sequence). Here the CDR3 reads CASSISPGLDSGNTIYF. The CDR3 region has the DNA TGTGCCAGTAGTATAAGTCCGGGGTTAGACTCTGGAAACACCATATATTTT.

Details on this clone: This same CDR3 is encoded by further DNA sequences in the sample. This sequence joins TRBV18 and TRBJ2-1; D uncertain. Germline V gene sequence: CDR1 KGHSH, CDR2 LQKENI. The V and J ends lost 0 bases and 4 bases respectively, with 10 bases between them. The CDR3 spans 15 residues. The CDR3 here is CASSPPGSQYNEQFF. The DNA for the CDR3 is TGTGCCAGCTCACCACCGGGCAGCCAATACAATGAGCAGTTCTTC.

The chain links TRBV4-2 to TRBJ2-7; 10 nucleotides line up with TRBD1. V shed 1 base, J shed 2 bases, and the junction held 5 bases outside the gene matches. Germline CDR1 and CDR2: LGHNA and YNFKEQ. The CDR3 has 16 amino acids. The CDR3 nucleotides are TGTGCCAGCAGCCAAGGGACAGGGGGAGCGACCTACGAGCAGTACTTC. It encodes CASSQGTGGATYEQYF.

This sequence joins TRBV7-2 and TRBJ2-7; 9 positions match TRBD1. The V gene's germline CDR1 is SGHTA and CDR2 FQGNSA. The CDR3 has 14 residues. The trim removed 5 bases at V and 2 bases at J, leaving 4 bases unmatched. The CDR3 region has the DNA TGTGCCAGCAGCACGGGACAGGGACCCTACGAGCAGTACTTC. Amino acid sequence: CASSTGQGPYEQYF.

This rearrangement joins TRBV19 to TRBJ2-1, with TRBD2 matching over 14 bases. Looked up from germline, CDR1 is LNHDA and CDR2 is SQIVND (reference sequence). The CDR3 contains 20 residues. Unmatched junction bases numbered 12, after V lost 5 bases and J lost 0 bases. CDR3: CASSVLPRTSGGFSYNEQFF. As DNA, the CDR3 is TGTGCCAGTAGTGTCCTCCCCCGGACTAGCGGGGGGTTCTCCTACAATGAGCAGTTCTTC.

The J gene is TRBJ2-3, the V gene TRBV4-1; 7 bases align to TRBD1. The germline gives CDR1 MGHRA, CDR2 YSYEKL. The CDR3 sequence is 16 residues long. V lost 0 bases, J lost 2 bases, and 5 bases stayed unmatched. The CDR3 nucleotides read TGCGCCAGCAGCCAAGAGTTCGGACAGGACACAGATACGCAGTATTTT. Protein product: CASSQEFGQDTDTQYF.

This chain joins TRBV5-4 and TRBJ2-3, with 8 bases lining up with TRBD1. CDR1 SGHNT and CDR2 YYREEE come from the germline V gene (reference sequence). The CDR3 loop spans 15 amino acids. Trimming removed 5 bases from V and 4 bases from J; junction bases left unmatched: 9. CDR3 amino acids: CASRRVSGGPDTQYF. CDR3 sequence (DNA): TGTGCCAGCAGGAGGGTTTCAGGGGGCCCAGATACGCAGTATTTT.

V gene TRBV5-1 combines with J gene TRBJ1-1; a possible D gene is TRBD1 (5 bases). Looked up from germline, CDR1 is SGHRS and CDR2 is YFSETQ. The CDR3 length is 13 residues. The V gene lost 6 bases and the J gene lost 0 bases, with 9 bases spanning the gap. CDR3 protein: CASTKQVNTEAFF. In DNA form, the CDR3 reads TGCGCCAGCACTAAACAGGTGAACACTGAAGCTTTCTTT.

The CDR3 reads CATSRDSGFTGELFF. CDR3 DNA: TGTGCCACCAGCAGAGATTCAGGGTTCACCGGGGAGCTGTTTTTT. The chain uses TRBV15 and TRBJ2-2; TRBD1 is a possible D gene (5 bases). Germline CDR1 is LNHNV and CDR2 is YYDKDF (reference sequence). Trimming shortened V by 0 bases and J by 4 bases, and 9 bases separated the two germline ends. The CDR3 is 15 amino acids.

The genes are TRBV27 and TRBJ2-1, with D perhaps TRBD1 (5 bases). This CDR3 region has 13 residues. V lost 7 bases and J lost 2, with 9 bases in between. Germline lookup yields CDR1 MNHEY and CDR2 SMNVEV (reference sequence). CDR3 region: CASTRTPYNEQFF. The CDR3 DNA sequence: TGTGCCAGCACCAGGACACCCTACAATGAGCAGTTCTTC.

The chain combines TRBV9 with TRBJ2-7; D may be TRBD2 (5 bases). The CDR3 is 13 residues long. The V end was cut by 2 bases, the J end by 0 bases, with 6 bases between. Germline V lookup: CDR1 SGDLS, CDR2 YYNGEE. CDR3 region: CASSVSVSYEQYF. DNA of the CDR3: TGTGCCAGCAGCGTTAGCGTCTCCTACGAGCAGTACTTC.

This clone was seen a few times. This chain uses TRBV7-3 with TRBJ1-1, with D perhaps matching TRBD1 (6 bases). Deletions cut 9 bases from V and 0 bases from J, with 8 bases between. The CDR3 runs to 12 residues. The germline V gene has CDR1 SGHTA and CDR2 FQGTGA. The CDR3 region is CARGGVNTEAFF. The CDR3 nucleotides are TGTGCCAGAGGGGGGGTGAACACTGAAGCTTTCTTT.

The chain recombines TRBV15 with TRBJ2-5; 12 nucleotides match TRBD2. CDR1 and CDR2 from the germline V gene are LNHNV and YYDKDF (reference sequence). V shed 1 base, J shed 0 bases, and the junction held 6 bases outside the gene matches. The CDR3 length is 18 residues. This CDR3 reads CATSRGLAGGRNQETQYF. The CDR3 region has the DNA TGTGCCACCAGCAGAGGGCTAGCGGGGGGGCGGAACCAAGAGACCCAGTACTTC.

This chain links TRBV5-8 with TRBJ1-3, with TRBD1 identical over 8 bases. The ends lost 2 bases at V and 3 bases at J; junction bases unmatched: 7. Germline CDR1 and CDR2: SGHTS and YDEGEE. The CDR3 runs to 16 residues. The CDR3 DNA reads as TGTGCCAGCAGCTTTCGGACAGGGTTAGGTGGAAACACCATATATTTT. Translating gives CASSFRTGLGGNTIYF.